The 8 T cell receptor beta chains listed next were all sequenced from one sample in a study of T cells expressing NK-cell markers. TCRdb re-called the 5' RACE reads, yielding one record per CDR3 amino acid sequence without DNA. Its listing shows about 260,000 distinct CDR3 sequences. Sequencing was done on a sample of blood T cells: a sorted CD56 or NKG2C T cell subset, CD4+ or CD8+ T cells, or bulk PBMC T cells (not recorded which). All receptors derive from a woman aged 18 to 75 in good health.

The chain uses TRBV18 and TRBJ2-5; checking the TCRdb D call of TRBD2 is not possible without DNA. CDR1 is KGHSH and CDR2 is LQKENI in the germline V gene. The CDR3 has 15 residues. The CDR3 loop is CASSTSGRALETQYF.

The chain is built from TRBV29-1 and TRBJ2-6. The CDR3 runs 14 residues. Germline loops: CDR1 SQVTM, CDR2 ANQGSEA. The CDR3: CSVEWEARANVLTF.

The rearrangement uses TRBV3-1 and TRBJ1-6. Germline V gene sequence: CDR1 LGHDT, CDR2 YNNKEL (reference sequence). The CDR3 runs to 13 residues. CDR3 amino acids: CASSQDSHSPLHF. Using reference TRBV3-1 and TRBJ1-6 for the parts outside the CDR3, the full variable domain is DTAVSQTPKYLVTQMGNDKSIKCEQNLGHDTMYWYKQDSKKFLKIMFSYNNKELIINETVPNRFSPKSPDKAHLNLHINSLELGDSAVYFCASSQDSHSPLHFGNGTRLTVT.

The chain combines TRBV20-1 with TRBJ1-5; TCRdb's D gene call, TRBD1, goes unchecked for lack of DNA. Germline lookup yields CDR1 DFQATT and CDR2 SNEGSKA (reference sequence). The CDR3 has 15 amino acids. The CDR3 loop reads CSAHKTGVGDQPQHF.

The genes are TRBV18 and TRBJ2-3; checking the TCRdb D call of TRBD1 is not possible without DNA. The CDR3 has 13 residues. The germline V gene has CDR1 KGHSH and CDR2 LQKENI. The CDR3 loop is CASSGDGTDTQYF.

V and J are TRBV27 and TRBJ2-5; as DNA is missing, the TRBD1 call by TCRdb cannot be tested. The germline gives CDR1 MNHEY, CDR2 SMNVEV (reference sequence). The CDR3 is 17 residues long. CDR3 loop: CASSPQATGALGGTQYF.

The chain has TRBV20-1 and TRBJ2-7; TCRdb's D call, TRBD1, is unchecked because there is no DNA. From germline, CDR1 is DFQATT and CDR2 SNEGSKA (reference sequence). There are 14 residues in the CDR3. This CDR3 is CSASGDRSSYEQYF.

The J gene is TRBJ2-4, the V gene TRBV5-1; TCRdb proposes TRBD2, but this gene call is untestable without DNA. The length of the CDR3 is 15 residues. The germline V gene encodes CDR1 SGHRS and CDR2 YFSETQ. CDR3 protein: CASSSRWETGNIQYF.